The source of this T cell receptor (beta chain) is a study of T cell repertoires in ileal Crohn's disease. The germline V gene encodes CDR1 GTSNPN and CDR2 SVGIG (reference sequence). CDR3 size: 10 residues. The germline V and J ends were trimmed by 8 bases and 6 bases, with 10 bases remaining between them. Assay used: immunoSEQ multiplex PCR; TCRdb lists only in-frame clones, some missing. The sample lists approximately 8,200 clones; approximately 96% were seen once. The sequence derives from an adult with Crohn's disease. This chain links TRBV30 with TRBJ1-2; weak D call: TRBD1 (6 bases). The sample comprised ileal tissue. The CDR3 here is CAGYRDGYTF. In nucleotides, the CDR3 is TGTGCCGGGTACAGGGATGGCTACACCTTC.